The clone carrying this TCR beta chain was recorded many times. The CDR3 is 15 amino acids. Trimming left V 5 bases short and J 3 bases short, with 16 bases between. This sample is drawn from a study of spatial heterogeneity in lung cancer. Study context: Each distinct TCR and UMI combination averaged more than ten appearances in raw reads.

The time point was: sample taken at primary tumor resection. Using its own MiXCR run on the 5' RACE reads, TCRdb lists one record per CDR3 protein. The sample yields some 21,000 distinct CDR3 sequences, 4.6% seen once. The receptor's source is a male donor with early-stage non-small cell lung cancer. The sample here was PBMCs, taken at surgery. This chain uses TRBV12-3 or TRBV12-4 with TRBJ1-2; D remains ambiguous. The CDR3 bases are TGTGCCAGCAGTCTAACCGGGGAGGGCGACTATGGCTACACCTTC. The encoded protein is CASSLTGEGDYGYTF.